A single sample is the source of the 22 T cell receptor beta chains below, sequenced in a study of early T cells in non-severe SARS-CoV-2 infection. In TCRdb, the 5' RACE reads were re-called with MiXCR into one record per CDR3 protein. Among around 53,000 distinct CDR3 sequences listed, around a tenth were seen once. The sample consisted of whole blood. These receptors all stem from an adult who was a healthcare worker with PCR-confirmed SARS-CoV-2 infection or an uninfected control (not recorded which).

This clonotype was observed a few times. V gene TRBV19 combines with J gene TRBJ2-7; 8 bases line up with TRBD1. With 7 bases clipped from V and 2 bases from J, the junction kept 7 bases outside the gene matches. There are 14 residues in the CDR3. CDR1 is LNHDA and CDR2 is SQIVND in the germline V gene (reference sequence). The CDR3 region has the DNA TGTGCCAGTACCCCAGGGGGCCTAACCTACGAGCAGTACTTC. Residues: CASTPGGLTYEQYF.

The V call is TRBV6-2 or TRBV6-3, the J call TRBJ2-4, with D perhaps matching TRBD2 (6 bases). Germline V lookup: CDR1 MNHEY, CDR2 SVGEGT. V lost 5 bases and J lost 11, with 16 bases in between. CDR3 length: 13 residues. CDR3 loop: CASSPGSPIFQYF. The CDR3 DNA reads as TGTGCCAGCAGTCCCGGGAGCCCCATATTTCAGTACTTC.

Many counts were recorded for this clonotype. The rearrangement joins TRBV10-2 to TRBJ1-1; no definite D call. The CDR3 extends over 14 amino acids. The germline V gene encodes CDR1 WSHSY and CDR2 SAAADI. The V end lost 0 bases, the J end lost 2 bases, and 7 bases lay between the germline ends. The CDR3 sequence is CASSESRENTEAFF. The CDR3 nucleotides read TGCGCCAGCAGTGAGTCGAGGGAAAACACTGAAGCTTTCTTT.

At least ten counts were recorded for this clonotype. This sequence joins TRBV12-3 or TRBV12-4 and TRBJ1-5; a weak D match, TRBD1 (5 bases). The CDR3 has 14 amino acids. V was trimmed by 6 bases and J by 7 bases, leaving 16 bases between them. This chain's CDR3 is CASRKTGGGQPQHF. The DNA of the CDR3 is TGTGCCAGCAGGAAAACGGGGGGTGGGCAGCCCCAGCATTTT.

This clonotype was seen ten or more times. The chain carries TRBV24-1 and TRBJ2-1; TRBD1 aligns across 7 bases. The CDR3 sequence is 14 residues long. The V gene's germline CDR1 is KGHDR and CDR2 SFDVKD. Trimming removed 3 bases from V and 8 bases from J; junction bases left unmatched: 6. CDR3 residues: CATSDGQVFDEQFF. In DNA, the CDR3 is TGTGCCACCAGTGATGGACAGGTGTTCGATGAGCAGTTCTTC.

In this sample, this clonotype turned up a few times. This chain connects TRBV10-3 to TRBJ2-3, with 16 bases identical to TRBD2. Germline values: CDR1 ENHRY, CDR2 SYGVKD. The CDR3 totals 18 residues. After removal of 10 bases from V and 1 base from J, the junction contained 11 bases not matched to a gene. CDR3 loop: CATSPGLAGGLGTDTQYF. The CDR3, as DNA: TGTGCCACCTCGCCGGGACTAGCGGGAGGGCTGGGCACAGATACGCAGTATTTT.

This clonotype was observed a handful of times. The V and J genes are TRBV5-1 and TRBJ1-1, with 7 positions matching TRBD1. The CDR3 is made up of 13 amino acids. J gave up 5 bases and V 5 bases, and 6 bases lay outside the gene matches. Germline loops: CDR1 SGHRS, CDR2 YFSETQ. The CDR3 protein is CASSPTGWTEAFF. DNA of the CDR3: TGCGCCAGCAGTCCGACAGGGTGGACTGAAGCTTTCTTT. The whole variable domain, filled in from reference TRBV5-1 and TRBJ1-1, reads KAGVTQTPRYLIKTRGQQVTLSCSPISGHRSVSWYQQTPGQGLQFLFEYFSETQRNKGNFPGRFSGRQFSNSRSEMNVSTLELGDSALYLCASSPTGWTEAFFGQGTRLTVV.

This clonotype was recorded at least ten times. The chain couples TRBV3-1 to TRBJ1-2, with D unresolved. V was shortened by 1 base and J by 5 bases, with 8 bases between the two germline ends. The CDR3 has 13 amino acids. Germline V gives CDR1 LGHDT, CDR2 YNNKEL (reference sequence). The CDR3 DNA is TGTGCCAGCAGCCAAGGCTCGGGGTATGGCTACACCTTC. Its protein is CASSQGSGYGYTF.

This clonotype was seen many times. The V call is TRBV7-9, the J call TRBJ2-1, with D possibly being TRBD1 or TRBD2 (6 bases each). CDR1 SEHNR and CDR2 FQNEAQ come from the germline V gene (reference sequence). Trimming removed 4 bases at V and 7 bases at J, with 23 bases between. This CDR3 region has 17 residues. In nucleotides, the CDR3 is TGTGCCAGCAGCTCACGAACTGTTCGGGGGCCTCGTAATGAGCAGTTCTTC. This sequence encodes CASSSRTVRGPRNEQFF.

This clonotype turned up a few times. The rearrangement joins TRBV28 to TRBJ1-1; no firm D call. The germline V gene has CDR1 MDHEN and CDR2 SYDVKM. The CDR3 loop spans 11 amino acids. V dropped 3 bases and J dropped 11 bases, with 10 bases sitting between them. CDR3 nucleotides: TGTGCCAGCAGTTTTAAGAGTGGGGCTTTCTTT. Its translation is CASSFKSGAFF. Full variable domain (rest looked up from reference TRBV28 and TRBJ1-1): DVKVTQSSRYLVKRTGEKVFLECVQDMDHENMFWYRQDPGLGLRLIYFSYDVKMKEKGDIPEGYSVSREKKERFSLILESASTNQTSMYLCASSFKSGAFFGQGTRLTVV.

The chain is built from TRBV12-3 or TRBV12-4 and TRBJ2-7; the D is unclear. V was clipped by 5 bases and J by 0 bases, with 14 bases between them. The CDR3 extends over 15 amino acids. CDR3 sequence: CASSPQAASSYEQYF. DNA for the CDR3: TGTGCCAGCAGTCCCCAGGCCGCAAGCTCCTACGAGCAGTACTTC.

The V and J genes are TRBV29-1 and TRBJ1-2; D call uncertain. CDR1 is SQVTM, CDR2 ANQGSEA, per germline. The CDR3 is 11 amino acids. The ends were cut back, 7 bases at V and 5 bases at J, with 11 bases in the middle. CDR3 nucleotides: TGCAGCGCCGAAGACATATATGGCTACACCTTC. Its protein is CSAEDIYGYTF.

This clonotype was detected many times. This chain uses TRBV27 with TRBJ2-1, with 11 bases identical to TRBD1. This CDR3 contains 15 residues. CDR1 is MNHEY, CDR2 SMNVEV, per germline (reference sequence). The J segment lost 7 bases and the V segment lost 3 bases, leaving 5 bases of the junction unmatched. The CDR3 nucleotides are TGTGCCAGCAGTTTGGGGACAGGGGGGTCAAATGAGCAGTTCTTC. Translated, it gives CASSLGTGGSNEQFF.

This clonotype was recorded at least ten times. The chain links TRBV5-5 to TRBJ2-3, with TRBD2 matching 9 bases. V was pared by 4 bases and J by 2 bases, with 8 bases of the junction left unmatched. Germline V gives CDR1 SGHKS, CDR2 YYEKEE (reference sequence). The CDR3 length is 16 residues. For the CDR3, the DNA is TGTGCCAGCAGCCCCCCGAGCGGGAGGACCACAGATACGCAGTATTTT. Protein: CASSPPSGRTTDTQYF.

There are many counts of this clonotype. The genes are TRBV19 and TRBJ1-5, with TRBD1 matching over 7 bases. The CDR3 extends over 14 amino acids. CDR1 is LNHDA, CDR2 SQIVND, per germline (reference sequence). With 7 bases clipped from V and 6 bases from J, the junction kept 9 bases outside the gene matches. The CDR3 DNA sequence: TGTGCCAGTACTTTCGGGACAGTCGGTCAGCCCCAGCATTTT. Protein product: CASTFGTVGQPQHF. Full variable domain (remainder filled in from reference TRBV19 and TRBJ1-5): DGGITQSPKYLFRKEGQNVTLSCEQNLNHDAMYWYRQDPGQGLRLIYYSQIVNDFQKGDIAEGYSVSREKKESFPLTVTSAQKNPTAFYLCASTFGTVGQPQHFGDGTRLSIL.

This clonotype was observed many times. The chain couples TRBV7-9 to TRBJ2-3, with D perhaps TRBD1 (7 bases). V was trimmed by 5 bases and J by 4 bases, leaving 16 bases between them. Germline loops: CDR1 SEHNR, CDR2 FQNEAQ (reference sequence). The CDR3 is 15 residues long. CDR3 loop: CASSPQGGVADTQYF. Here the CDR3 DNA reads TGTGCCAGCAGCCCCCAGGGGGGAGTGGCAGATACGCAGTATTTT.

This clonotype occurred many times. The chain joins TRBV28 to TRBJ2-3, with D maybe TRBD1 (6 bases). This CDR3 contains 15 residues. Trimming removed 6 bases at V and 1 base at J, with 14 bases between. The germline V gene encodes CDR1 MDHEN and CDR2 SYDVKM. As DNA, the CDR3 is TGTGCCAGCAGGGCAGGGGTACGGGGCACAGATACGCAGTATTTT. Translation: CASRAGVRGTDTQYF. Combining the CDR3 with reference TRBV28 and TRBJ2-3 gives the whole variable domain DVKVTQSSRYLVKRTGEKVFLECVQDMDHENMFWYRQDPGLGLRLIYFSYDVKMKEKGDIPEGYSVSREKKERFSLILESASTNQTSMYLCASRAGVRGTDTQYFGPGTRLTVL.

This clonotype was recorded at least ten times. The V gene is TRBV11-2, the J gene TRBJ1-2; D is ambiguous. V lost 4 bases and J 3 bases, leaving 6 bases between the germline ends. Germline-derived CDR1 and CDR2 are SGHAT and FQNNGV. The CDR3 runs 12 residues. The CDR3 DNA sequence: TGTGCCAGCAGCTCCGGATACTATGGCTACACCTTC. It encodes CASSSGYYGYTF.

This clonotype was observed at least ten times. The rearrangement joins TRBV7-8 to TRBJ1-5; no clear D gene. There are 15 residues in the CDR3. Trimming shortened V by 1 base and J by 5 bases, and 12 bases separated the two germline ends. CDR1 and CDR2 from the germline V gene are SGHVS and FQNEAQ. CDR3 nucleotide sequence: TGTGCCAGCAGCTTAGGGGGTTACCGCGATCAGCCCCAGCATTTT. The encoded protein is CASSLGGYRDQPQHF. The full variable domain, with the rest looked up from reference TRBV7-8 and TRBJ1-5, is GAGVSQSPRYKVAKRGQDVALRCDPISGHVSLFWYQQALGQGPEFLTYFQNEAQLDKSGLPSDRFFAERPEGSVSTLKIQRTQQEDSAVYLCASSLGGYRDQPQHFGDGTRLSIL.

This clonotype appeared many times. The chain couples TRBV20-1 to TRBJ2-7; 7 bases line up with TRBD2. Looked up from germline, CDR1 is DFQATT and CDR2 is SNEGSKA (reference sequence). This CDR3 comprises 15 residues. The V and J ends lost 5 bases and 4 bases, in that order; junction bases with no gene match: 14. For the CDR3, the DNA is TGCAGTGCTGCCGATTTCGCGGGAGAGTCGTACGAGCAGTACTTC. As protein: CSAADFAGESYEQYF.

This clonotype was recorded at least ten times. This rearrangement joins TRBV4-1 to TRBJ2-7; tentative D call: TRBD1 (5 bases). Germline lookup yields CDR1 MGHRA and CDR2 YSYEKL. The CDR3 has 14 amino acids. Trimming left V 0 bases short and J 4 bases short, with 10 bases between. The CDR3 sequence: CASSQDQGGYEQYF. CDR3 DNA sequence: TGCGCCAGCAGCCAAGATCAGGGTGGGTACGAGCAGTACTTC.

The chain combines TRBV20-1 with TRBJ2-7; TRBD1 agrees at 7 bases. The CDR3 covers 14 residues. V trimming: 5 bases; J trimming: 4 bases; junction bases outside the gene matches: 11. Germline V CDR1 and CDR2: DFQATT, SNEGSKA (reference sequence). CDR3 coding DNA: TGCAGTGCTCGGGCCCGACAGGGTCGGTACGAGCAGTACTTC. Translated: CSARARQGRYEQYF.